This TCR beta chain was documented in a study of T-cell memory formation after mild COVID-19. This clonotype was seen a few times. Germline V CDR1 and CDR2: KGHSH, LQKENI. This CDR3 is 14 amino acids long. Trimming removed 2 bases from V and 10 bases from J, with 17 bases in between. The 5'RACE method, run with constant-segment primers, produced TCR alpha and TCR beta cDNA libraries (carrying sample barcodes and UMIs). A single record per CDR3 protein comes from TCRdb applying MiXCR to the 5' RACE reads. The table lists around 220,000 distinct CDR3 sequences, roughly 17% of them singletons. The chain carries TRBV18 and TRBJ1-1; possible D gene TRBD1, 6 bases. This receptor was taken from a man aged 18 to 29 who had mild COVID-19 (a few samples of this study predate the infection). Cell type and time point are not known. Sequences were obtained from PBMCs or a T cell subset sorted from them (not recorded which). CDR3 region: CASSPTMRGARAFF. The CDR3 nucleotides are TGTGCCAGCTCACCAACAATGAGGGGGGCGAGAGCTTTCTTT.